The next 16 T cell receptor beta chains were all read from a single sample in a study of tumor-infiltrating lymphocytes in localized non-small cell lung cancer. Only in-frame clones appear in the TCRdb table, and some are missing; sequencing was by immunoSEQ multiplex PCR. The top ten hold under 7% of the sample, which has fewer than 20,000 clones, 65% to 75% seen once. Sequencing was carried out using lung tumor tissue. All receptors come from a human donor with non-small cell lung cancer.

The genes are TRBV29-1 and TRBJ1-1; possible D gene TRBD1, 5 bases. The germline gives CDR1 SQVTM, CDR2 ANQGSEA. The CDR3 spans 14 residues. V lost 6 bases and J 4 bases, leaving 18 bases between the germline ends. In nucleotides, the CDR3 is TGCAGCGTCCCCACCAGGGACCGGTTCACTGAAGCTTTCTTT. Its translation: CSVPTRDRFTEAFF.

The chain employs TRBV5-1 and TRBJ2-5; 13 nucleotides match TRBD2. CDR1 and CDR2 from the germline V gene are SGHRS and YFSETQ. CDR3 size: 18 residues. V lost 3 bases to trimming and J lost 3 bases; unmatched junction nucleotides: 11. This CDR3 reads CASSSGTSGAGAKETQYF. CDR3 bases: TGCGCCAGCAGCTCAGGGACTAGCGGGGCAGGGGCCAAAGAGACCCAGTACTTC.

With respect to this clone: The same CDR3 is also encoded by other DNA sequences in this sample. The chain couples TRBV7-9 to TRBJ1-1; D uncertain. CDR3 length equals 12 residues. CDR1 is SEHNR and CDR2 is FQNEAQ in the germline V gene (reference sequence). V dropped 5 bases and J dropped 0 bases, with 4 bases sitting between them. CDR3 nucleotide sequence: TGTGCCAGCAGCCACTTGAACACTGAAGCTTTCTTT. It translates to CASSHLNTEAFF.

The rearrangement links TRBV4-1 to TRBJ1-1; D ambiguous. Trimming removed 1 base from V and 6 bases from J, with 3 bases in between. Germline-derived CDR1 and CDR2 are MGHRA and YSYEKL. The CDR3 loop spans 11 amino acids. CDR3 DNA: TGCGCCAGCAGCCAAGGTCCTGAAGCTTTCTTT. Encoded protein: CASSQGPEAFF.

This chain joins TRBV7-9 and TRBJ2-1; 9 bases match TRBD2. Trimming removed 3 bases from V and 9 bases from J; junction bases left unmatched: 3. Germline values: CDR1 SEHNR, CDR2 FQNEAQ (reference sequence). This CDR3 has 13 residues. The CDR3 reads CASSFLAGVEQFF. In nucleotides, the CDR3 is TGTGCCAGCAGCTTTTTAGCGGGAGTTGAGCAGTTCTTC.

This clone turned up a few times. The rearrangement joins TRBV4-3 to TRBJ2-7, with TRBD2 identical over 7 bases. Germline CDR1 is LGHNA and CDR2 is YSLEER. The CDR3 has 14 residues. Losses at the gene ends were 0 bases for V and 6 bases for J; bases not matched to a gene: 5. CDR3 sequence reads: CASSQDTAGVEQYF. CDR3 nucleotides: TGCGCCAGCAGCCAAGACACCGCGGGAGTCGAGCAGTACTTC.

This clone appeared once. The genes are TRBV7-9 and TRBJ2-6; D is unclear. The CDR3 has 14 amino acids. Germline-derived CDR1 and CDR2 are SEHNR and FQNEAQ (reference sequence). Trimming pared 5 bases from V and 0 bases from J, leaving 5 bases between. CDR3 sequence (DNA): TGTGCCAGCAGCCCCCCCTCTGGGGCCAACGTCCTGACTTTC. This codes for CASSPPSGANVLTF. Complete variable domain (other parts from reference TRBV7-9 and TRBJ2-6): DTGVSQNPRHKITKRGQNVTFRCDPISEHNRLYWYRQTLGQGPEFLTYFQNEAQLEKSRLLSDRFSAERPKGSFSTLEIQRTEQGDSAMYLCASSPPSGANVLTFGAGSRLTVL.

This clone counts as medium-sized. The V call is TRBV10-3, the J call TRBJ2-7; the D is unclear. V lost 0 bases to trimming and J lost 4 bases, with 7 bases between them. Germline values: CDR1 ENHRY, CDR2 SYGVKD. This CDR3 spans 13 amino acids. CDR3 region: CAISESLEYEQYF. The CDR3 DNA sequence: TGTGCCATCAGTGAGTCTTTGGAATACGAGCAGTACTTC.

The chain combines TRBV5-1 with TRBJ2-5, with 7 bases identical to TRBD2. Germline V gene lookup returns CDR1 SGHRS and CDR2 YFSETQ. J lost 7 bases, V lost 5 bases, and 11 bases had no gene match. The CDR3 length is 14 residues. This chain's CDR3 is CASRSEREWGTQYF. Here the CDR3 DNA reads TGCGCCAGCAGATCGGAGCGGGAATGGGGGACCCAGTACTTC.

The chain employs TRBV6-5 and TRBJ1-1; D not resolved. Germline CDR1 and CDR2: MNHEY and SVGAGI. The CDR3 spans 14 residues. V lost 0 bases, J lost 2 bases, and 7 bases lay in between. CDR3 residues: CASSYSRGNTEAFF. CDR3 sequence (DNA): TGTGCCAGCAGTTACTCGAGAGGCAACACTGAAGCTTTCTTT.

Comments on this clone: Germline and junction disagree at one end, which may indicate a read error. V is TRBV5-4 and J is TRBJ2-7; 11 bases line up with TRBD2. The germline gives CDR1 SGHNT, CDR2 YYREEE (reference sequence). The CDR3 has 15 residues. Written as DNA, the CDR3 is TGCGCCAGCAGCCATGTACTAGCGGGGGTCTACGAGCAGTACTTC. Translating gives CASSHVLAGVYEQYF.

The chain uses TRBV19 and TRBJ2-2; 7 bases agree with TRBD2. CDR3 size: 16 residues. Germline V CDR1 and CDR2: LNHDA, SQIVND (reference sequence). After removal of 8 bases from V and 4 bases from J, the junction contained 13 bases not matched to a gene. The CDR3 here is CASHGRDYSSTGELFF. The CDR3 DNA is TGTGCCAGTCATGGACGGGACTACAGTTCCACCGGGGAGCTGTTTTTT.

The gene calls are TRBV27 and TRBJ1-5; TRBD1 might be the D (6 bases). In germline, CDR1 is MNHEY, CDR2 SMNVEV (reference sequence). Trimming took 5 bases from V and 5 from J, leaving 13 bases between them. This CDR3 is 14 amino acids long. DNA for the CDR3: TGTGCCAGCAGTCCTCGGACAGTCGATCAGCCCCAGCATTTT. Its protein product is CASSPRTVDQPQHF.

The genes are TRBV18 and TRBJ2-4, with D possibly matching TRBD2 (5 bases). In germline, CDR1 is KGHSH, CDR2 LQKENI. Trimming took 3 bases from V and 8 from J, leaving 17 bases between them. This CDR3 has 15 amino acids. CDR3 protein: CASSPRRTLEDIQYF. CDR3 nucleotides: TGTGCCAGCTCACCGAGGCGTACCCTGGAGGACATTCAGTACTTC.

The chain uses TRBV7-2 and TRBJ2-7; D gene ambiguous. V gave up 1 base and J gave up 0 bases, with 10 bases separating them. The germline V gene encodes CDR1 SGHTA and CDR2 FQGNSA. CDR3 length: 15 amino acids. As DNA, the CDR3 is TGTGCCAGCAGCTTAGTAACATCGAGCTCCTACGAGCAGTACTTC. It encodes CASSLVTSSSYEQYF.

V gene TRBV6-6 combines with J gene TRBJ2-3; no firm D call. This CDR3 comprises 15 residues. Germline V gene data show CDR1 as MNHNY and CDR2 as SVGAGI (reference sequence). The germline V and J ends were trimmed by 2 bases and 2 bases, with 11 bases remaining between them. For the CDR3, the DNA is TGTGCCAGCAGTTACCCCGCTGCACTCACAGATACGCAGTATTTT. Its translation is CASSYPAALTDTQYF.